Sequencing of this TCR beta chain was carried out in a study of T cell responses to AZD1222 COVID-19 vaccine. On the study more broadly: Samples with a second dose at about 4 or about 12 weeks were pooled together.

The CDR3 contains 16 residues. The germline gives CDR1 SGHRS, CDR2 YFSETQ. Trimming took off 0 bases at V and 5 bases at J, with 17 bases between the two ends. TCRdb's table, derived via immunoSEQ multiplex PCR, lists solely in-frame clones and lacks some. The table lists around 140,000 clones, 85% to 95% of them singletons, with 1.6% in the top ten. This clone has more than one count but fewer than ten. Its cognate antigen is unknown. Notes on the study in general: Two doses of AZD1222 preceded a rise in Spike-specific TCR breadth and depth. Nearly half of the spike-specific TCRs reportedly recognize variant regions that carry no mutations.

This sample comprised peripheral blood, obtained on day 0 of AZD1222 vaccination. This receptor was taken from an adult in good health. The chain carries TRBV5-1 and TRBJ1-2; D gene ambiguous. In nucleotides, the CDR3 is TGCGCCAGCAGCTTGGAGGGCGGGAAAGGAGGGTATGGCTACACCTTC. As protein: CASSLEGGKGGYGYTF.